This TCR beta chain was found in a study of T cell changes during pregnancy in multiple sclerosis. CDR3 length: 15 amino acids. The V segment lost 7 bases and the J segment 7 bases; nucleotides outside the gene matches: 7. CDR1 SGHRS and CDR2 YFSETQ come from the germline V gene. TCRdb's copy holds only in-frame clones and misses some; the assay was immunoSEQ multiplex PCR. Here the sample spans over 45,000 clones, about 85% being singletons. A single count supports this clone. This rearrangement joins TRBV5-1 to TRBJ2-2; TRBD2 agrees at 13 bases. The sequenced sample was CD4+ T cells from peripheral blood mononuclear cells, obtained in the third trimester of pregnancy. This clonotype was obtained from a female donor with multiple sclerosis, enrolled in a pregnancy study. The CDR3: CASRSGTSGIGELFF. The DNA for the CDR3 is TGCGCCAGCCGTTCCGGGACTAGCGGGATCGGGGAGCTGTTTTTT.